These 24 T cell receptor beta chains originate from one sample sequenced in a study of T cell responses to AZD1222 COVID-19 vaccine. Here immunoSEQ multiplex PCR was the method, and the copy in TCRdb shows in-frame clones only, minus some. The table records 95,000 to 150,000 clones, more than 75% of them present only once. This specimen was peripheral blood, taken on day 0 of AZD1222 vaccination. These receptors all stem from an adult in good health.

The rearrangement joins TRBV9 to TRBJ2-5; 15 bases agree with TRBD2. The CDR3 runs to 16 residues. Germline trimming cut 2 bases from V and 5 bases from J; bases unmatched to any gene: 4. CDR1 is SGDLS and CDR2 is YYNGEE in the germline V gene. CDR3 residues: CASSVGLAGGRETQYF. The CDR3 region has the DNA TGTGCCAGCAGCGTGGGACTAGCGGGAGGAAGGGAGACCCAGTACTTC.

The genes are TRBV7-9 and TRBJ1-6, with D maybe TRBD1 (6 bases). With 0 bases removed from V and 7 bases from J, the gap between germline ends came to 13 bases. CDR1 SEHNR and CDR2 FQNEAQ come from the germline V gene (reference sequence). The CDR3 has 16 amino acids. The CDR3 region has the DNA TGTGCCAGCAGCTTAGCGTCCGGGACATTAAATTCACCCCTCCACTTT. It is translated as CASSLASGTLNSPLHF.

This clone has only a few counts. The chain couples TRBV9 to TRBJ2-1; TRBD2 matches at 8 bases. The CDR3 length is 16 residues. The trim removed 0 bases at V and 0 bases at J, leaving 2 bases unmatched. Germline CDR1 reads SGDLS; CDR2 reads YYNGEE. DNA for the CDR3: TGTGCCAGCAGCGTAGCGGGGGGGCCCTCCTACAATGAGCAGTTCTTC. This gives the protein CASSVAGGPSYNEQFF.

The chain uses TRBV11-2 and TRBJ2-1; 9 bases line up with TRBD2. The ends lost 1 base at V and 4 bases at J; junction bases unmatched: 8. The germline V gene has CDR1 SGHAT and CDR2 FQNNGV. This CDR3 has 17 amino acids. CDR3 loop: CASSLGEIAGEYNEQFF. CDR3 nucleotides: TGTGCCAGCAGCTTAGGAGAGATAGCGGGGGAGTACAATGAGCAGTTCTTC.

The V gene is TRBV27, the J gene TRBJ2-7, with D possibly TRBD2 on 6 matching bases. Germline V gene sequence: CDR1 MNHEY, CDR2 SMNVEV (reference sequence). V lost 6 bases, J lost 4 bases, and 19 bases lay in between. CDR3 length: 15 residues. CDR3 DNA sequence: TGTGCCAGCAGACGGTATGGGGACTCAACGTACGAGCAGTACTTC. Protein sequence: CASRRYGDSTYEQYF.

This clone was counted a few times. The rearrangement links TRBV3-1 (or the pseudogene TRBV3-2) to TRBJ2-2; 10 bases map to TRBD2. Unmatched junction bases numbered 12, after V lost 4 bases and J lost 4 bases. The CDR3 is made up of 18 amino acids. Germline loops: CDR1 LGHDT, CDR2 YNNKEL (reference sequence). The CDR3 spells CASSLTWGSGGFTGELFF. The CDR3 DNA sequence: TGTGCCAGCAGCCTAACCTGGGGTAGCGGGGGGTTCACCGGGGAGCTGTTTTTT.

The rearrangement links TRBV6-5 to TRBJ1-2; D is perhaps TRBD1 (5 bases). The germline V and J ends were trimmed by 0 bases and 13 bases, with 12 bases remaining between them. The CDR3 runs 12 residues. Germline V gene data show CDR1 as MNHEY and CDR2 as SVGAGI. CDR3 coding DNA: TGTGCCAGCAGTTACTCCTCCAGGGCCCTCACCTTC. It translates to CASSYSSRALTF.

The chain carries TRBV5-4 and TRBJ2-7; tentatively, D is TRBD2 (6 bases). The V end lost 4 bases, the J end lost 6 bases, and 8 bases lay between the germline ends. CDR1 and CDR2 (germline): SGHNT, YYREEE (reference sequence). This CDR3 has 11 amino acids. CDR3 residues: CASSRGTEQYF. CDR3 bases: TGTGCCAGCAGCCGGGGGACCGAGCAGTACTTC.

Only one count was recorded for this clone. The chain carries TRBV5-1 and TRBJ1-4; D is unclear. The V end was cut by 2 bases, the J end by 0 bases, with 5 bases between. From germline, CDR1 is SGHRS and CDR2 YFSETQ. This CDR3 has 14 amino acids. The CDR3 is CASSFGTTNEKLFF. CDR3 in DNA: TGCGCCAGCAGCTTCGGGACAACTAATGAAAAACTGTTTTTT.

The chain is built from TRBV6-5 and TRBJ2-2; D may be TRBD1 (6 bases). The germline gives CDR1 MNHEY, CDR2 SVGAGI. V gave up 6 bases and J gave up 6 bases, with 17 bases separating them. The CDR3 has 15 amino acids. The CDR3 DNA sequence: TGTGCCAGCAGACGGGACACCCGAACGGCCGGGGAGCTGTTTTTT. Translation: CASRRDTRTAGELFF.

The J gene is TRBJ2-7, the V gene TRBV28; 7 bases map to TRBD1. Germline trimming cut 6 bases from V and 6 bases from J; bases unmatched to any gene: 5. Germline V gene data show CDR1 as MDHEN and CDR2 as SYDVKM. This CDR3 region has 12 residues. CDR3 bases: TGTGCCAGCAGGCCGACAGGGACCGAGCAGTACTTC. Translating it yields CASRPTGTEQYF. The variable domain in full, completed from reference TRBV28 and TRBJ2-7, reads DVKVTQSSRYLVKRTGEKVFLECVQDMDHENMFWYRQDPGLGLRLIYFSYDVKMKEKGDIPEGYSVSREKKERFSLILESASTNQTSMYLCASRPTGTEQYFGPGTRLTVT.

This sequence joins TRBV28 and TRBJ2-7, with 8 bases identical to TRBD1. Unmatched junction bases numbered 4, after V lost 7 bases and J lost 2 bases. The CDR3 is 13 residues long. The germline V gene has CDR1 MDHEN and CDR2 SYDVKM. The CDR3 is CASTPGQAYEQYF. CDR3 DNA: TGTGCCAGCACTCCGGGACAGGCCTACGAGCAGTACTTC.

A few counts support this clone. The gene calls are TRBV2 and TRBJ2-2; D unresolved. This CDR3 spans 16 amino acids. V lost 1 base and J lost 1, with 10 bases in between. Germline CDR1 SNHLY, CDR2 FYNNEI. CDR3 sequence reads: CASSEVGSLNTGELFF. In DNA, the CDR3 is TGTGCCAGCAGTGAAGTAGGCAGCCTGAACACCGGGGAGCTGTTTTTT.

Only one count was recorded for this clone. The rearrangement joins TRBV28 to TRBJ1-1; D is ambiguous. Trimming left V 8 bases short and J 1 base short, with 8 bases between. The CDR3 totals 12 residues. Germline lookup yields CDR1 MDHEN and CDR2 SYDVKM. In DNA form, the CDR3 reads TGTGCCAGCGAAATAGGGAACACTGAAGCTTTCTTT. It encodes CASEIGNTEAFF.

V is TRBV4-1 and J is TRBJ1-4; D is ambiguous. V shed 1 base and J shed 8 bases, with 5 bases lying between them. Looked up from germline, CDR1 is MGHRA and CDR2 is YSYEKL. This CDR3 region has 12 residues. CDR3 loop: CASSQGGEKLFF. The CDR3 nucleotides read TGCGCCAGCAGCCAAGGTGGGGAAAAACTGTTTTTT.

The rearrangement links TRBV7-2 to TRBJ1-5, with a possible D match to TRBD1 (6 bases). The CDR3 runs to 13 residues. CDR1 is SGHTA and CDR2 is FQGNSA in the germline V gene. Between the trimmed V and J ends, which lost 6 bases and 4 bases, there was a span of 10 bases. CDR3 amino acids: CASSLTGNQPQHF. The DNA of the CDR3 is TGTGCCAGCAGTCTCACAGGGAATCAGCCCCAGCATTTT.

This clone was seen a few times. This chain links TRBV2 with TRBJ1-6, with D maybe TRBD1 (6 bases). V was shortened by 4 bases and J by 0 bases, with 7 bases between the two germline ends. The CDR3 has 15 amino acids. CDR1 is SNHLY, CDR2 FYNNEI, per germline. This CDR3 reads CASSARGSYNSPLHF. The CDR3 bases are TGTGCCAGCAGTGCCAGGGGCTCCTATAATTCACCCCTCCACTTT.

The chain links TRBV7-2 to TRBJ1-3; TRBD1 might be the D (5 bases). With 1 base removed from V and 9 bases from J, the gap between germline ends came to 13 bases. This CDR3 spans 14 amino acids. The germline V gene has CDR1 SGHTA and CDR2 FQGNSA. CDR3: CASSLEAGGRTIYF. The CDR3 DNA reads as TGTGCCAGCAGCTTAGAGGCGGGGGGACGCACCATATATTTT.

The J gene is TRBJ1-2, the V gene TRBV3-1 (or the pseudogene TRBV3-2); D is possibly TRBD1 (5 bases). The CDR3 runs 14 residues. Germline values: CDR1 LGHDT, CDR2 YNNKEL (reference sequence). V lost 0 bases, J lost 7 bases, and 12 bases lay in between. The CDR3 nucleotides read TGTGCCAGCAGCCAAGATAGGGTCGGGGGTGGCTACACCTTC. This translates into CASSQDRVGGGYTF.

The chain uses TRBV11-2 and TRBJ2-7; either TRBD1 or TRBD2 may fit D (5 bases each). The CDR3 has 16 amino acids. CDR1 SGHAT and CDR2 FQNNGV come from the germline V gene. V was clipped by 2 bases and J by 3 bases, with 17 bases between them. CDR3 protein: CASSLFLGTRDYEQYF. In nucleotides, the CDR3 is TGTGCCAGCAGCTTATTCCTCGGGACCAGGGACTACGAGCAGTACTTC.

J is TRBJ2-3 and V is TRBV28; TRBD2 matches at 12 bases. Per the germline V gene, CDR1 is MDHEN and CDR2 is SYDVKM. V shed 10 bases and J 8 bases; nucleotides not matched to a gene: 16. The CDR3 covers 16 residues. The DNA of the CDR3 is TGTGCCACCGGTGGCCCTAGCGGGGGGGCCCTGGGTACGCAGTATTTT. It encodes CATGGPSGGALGTQYF.

The chain has TRBV7-2 and TRBJ1-6; D may be TRBD1 (5 bases). The ends were cut back, 1 base at V and 10 bases at J, with 14 bases in the middle. The CDR3 has 15 amino acids. The germline gives CDR1 SGHTA, CDR2 FQGNSA. DNA for the CDR3: TGTGCCAGCAGCTTAGAGGGTCAGGGAAGGTCACCCCTCCACTTT. Translating it yields CASSLEGQGRSPLHF.

The chain employs TRBV7-9 and TRBJ1-1, with D maybe TRBD1 (5 bases). Germline-derived CDR1 and CDR2 are SEHNR and FQNEAQ (reference sequence). The V end lost 5 bases, the J end lost 0 bases, and 19 bases lay between the germline ends. The CDR3 loop spans 17 amino acids. CDR3 sequence reads: CASSPDDSAPMNTEAFF. CDR3 sequence (DNA): TGTGCCAGCAGCCCAGACGACAGCGCGCCAATGAACACTGAAGCTTTCTTT.

This chain uses TRBV10-1 with TRBJ2-5, with a possible D match to TRBD2 (6 bases). CDR3 length equals 13 residues. Germline-derived CDR1 and CDR2 are WNHNN and SYGVQD (reference sequence). Trimming removed 0 bases at V and 4 bases at J, with 6 bases between. This CDR3 is CASSESGGETQYF. CDR3 sequence (DNA): TGCGCCAGCAGTGAGTCCGGGGGAGAGACCCAGTACTTC.